The present entry profiles one T cell receptor (beta chain) with its context. Trimming removed 1 base at V and 11 bases at J, with 11 bases between. The CDR3 runs 11 residues. Per the germline V gene, CDR1 is DFQATT and CDR2 is SNEGSKA (reference sequence). Original processing methods: Counts of nucleated cells, estimated from reference gene primer amplification, were obtained. Repertoires were generated with immunoSEQ multiplex PCR, while TCRdb's copy carries only in-frame clones and drops some. V and J calls plus clone size are reproduced from that table; the DNA served to infer D and trimming. Among over 200,000 clones listed, 87% were seen once. The sample belongs to a study of blood T cell repertoires in COVID-19. Turning to the study itself: The samples span acute and convalescent COVID-19 from the United States, Italy and Spain. Sources were T cells, B-cell-depleted T cells, or PBMCs; the material itself was cDNA or gDNA.

This TCR came from a woman between 18 and 29 years old who had recovered from COVID-19. The chain is built from TRBV20-1 and TRBJ1-2; weak D call: TRBD1 (5 bases). Material: peripheral blood. The CDR3 reads CSARASGLYTF. The CDR3 DNA is TGCAGTGCTAGAGCATCAGGGTTGTACACCTTC.